This T cell receptor (beta chain) was found in a study of T cells in Graves' hyperthyroidism and ophthalmopathy. The sample holds many counts of this clonotype. One end of the junction does not line up with germline, which may come from a read error. PBMCs were sourced from 9 to 10 ml fresh peripheral blood. Germline CDR1 is SGHVS and CDR2 is FNYEAQ. The CDR3 contains 15 residues. Template material for amplifying TCR beta CDR3 regions consisted of RNA transcripts. The study used the HTBI primer set for a first-round RT-PCR of the TCR CDR3. TCRdb re-analysed the multiplex PCR reads in MiXCR, keeping a single row per CDR3 protein. The sample includes 400,000 to 600,000 distinct CDR3 sequences, less than 25% of them seen just once.

Sequencing was carried out using blood. This chain connects TRBV7-6 to TRBJ1-1, with D unresolved. The clonotype was recovered from a man between 18 and 35 years old with Graves' hyperthyroidism. The CDR3 DNA sequence: TGTGCCAGCAGCTTAGGCCCAGGCATGAATACTGAAGCTTTCTTT. Amino acids: CASSLGPGMNTEAFF.